The clone carrying this T cell receptor (beta chain) was detected a few times. The target antigen is unknown. The source of the sample is a study of T cell repertoires in cytomegalovirus infection. Study in general: Through public TCR beta signatures, both CMV infection and matching HLA type were indicated. Findings of the study overall: In two of eight donors, the top clonotype was HLA-C-restricted CMV-specific. Totalled public TCR beta family frequency picked out people who carried CMV plus the relevant HLA.

CDR1 LNHDA and CDR2 SQIVND come from the germline V gene (reference sequence). The CDR3 runs 14 residues. V was shortened by 6 bases and J by 1 base, with 10 bases between the two germline ends. TCRdb ran MiXCR on the reads and lists one entry per CDR3 protein. This sample yields around 290,000 distinct CDR3 sequences, of which roughly 24% are seen a single time; approximately 15% belongs to the top ten. Sequencing used PBMCs. This sequence joins TRBV19 and TRBJ1-5; D perhaps matches TRBD1 (6 bases). This receptor was identified in a human donor in good health (CMV status not recorded). Some clones in this sample may be carry-over from other donors' samples. CDR3 loop: CASRPGVSNQPQHF. The CDR3 bases are TGTGCCAGTAGACCAGGGGTAAGCAATCAGCCCCAGCATTTT.